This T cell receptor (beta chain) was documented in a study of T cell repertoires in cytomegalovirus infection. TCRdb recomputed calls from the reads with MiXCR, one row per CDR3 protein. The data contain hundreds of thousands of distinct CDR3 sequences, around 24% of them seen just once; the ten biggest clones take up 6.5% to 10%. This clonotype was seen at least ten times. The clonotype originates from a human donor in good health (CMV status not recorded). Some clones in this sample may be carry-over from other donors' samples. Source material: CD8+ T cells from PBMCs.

The CDR3 bases are TGTGCCAGCAGTTTATCGATCTTTGACAGGGTTTACAATGAGCAGTTCTTC. This codes for CASSLSIFDRVYNEQFF. This sequence joins TRBV27 and TRBJ2-1, with 7 positions matching TRBD1. CDR1 and CDR2 from the germline V gene are MNHEY and SMNVEV (reference sequence). The CDR3 contains 17 residues. The trim removed 0 bases at V and 4 bases at J, leaving 9 bases unmatched.